This T cell receptor beta chain was identified in a study of blood T cell repertoires in COVID-19. Source study methods: It was from reference gene primer amplification that nucleated cell counts were estimated. Data came from immunoSEQ multiplex PCR; TCRdb stores just in-frame clones and leaves some out. The D gene and trimming were derived from the DNA, and the V and J assignments and clone size from that table. The sample carries over 300,000 clones, nearly 90% recorded once. The age range of participants was about 18 to 89 years, with residence in 20 to 25 US areas. Germline CDR1 GTSNPN, CDR2 SVGIG (reference sequence). The CDR3 is 15 residues long. Losses at the gene ends were 2 bases for V and 0 bases for J; bases not matched to a gene: 4.

The chain uses TRBV30 and TRBJ2-3; 8 bases fit TRBD2. The specimen sequenced was PBMCs or T cells enriched from blood (not recorded which). The receptor's source is a woman aged 30 to 39 who had recovered from COVID-19. The CDR3 loop is CAWSPGGASTDTQYF. In DNA, the CDR3 is TGTGCCTGGAGTCCCGGGGGGGCTAGCACAGATACGCAGTATTTT.